This TCR beta chain was captured in a study of identical twins. CDR1 is LGHDT and CDR2 is YNNKEL in the germline V gene (reference sequence). The J segment lost 2 bases and the V segment lost 1 base, leaving 2 bases of the junction unmatched. This CDR3 has 15 amino acids. TCRdb processed the 5' RACE reads anew with MiXCR; each CDR3 protein has one entry. The table lists 1.5 million to 2 million distinct CDR3 sequences, less than 35% of them singletons. As concerns this clonotype: What it recognizes is unknown.

Study results and caveats: Insertions were fewer in abundant cord blood beta clonotypes, whereas memory repertoires showed none of this pattern.

The sequencing sample was made of cord blood. The rearrangement links TRBV3-1 to TRBJ2-3; 8 bases agree with TRBD2. This receptor was identified in a newborn girl in good health. CDR3 in amino acids: CASSQVLAVTDTQYF. DNA for the CDR3: TGTGCCAGCAGCCAAGTACTAGCGGTCACAGATACGCAGTATTTT.